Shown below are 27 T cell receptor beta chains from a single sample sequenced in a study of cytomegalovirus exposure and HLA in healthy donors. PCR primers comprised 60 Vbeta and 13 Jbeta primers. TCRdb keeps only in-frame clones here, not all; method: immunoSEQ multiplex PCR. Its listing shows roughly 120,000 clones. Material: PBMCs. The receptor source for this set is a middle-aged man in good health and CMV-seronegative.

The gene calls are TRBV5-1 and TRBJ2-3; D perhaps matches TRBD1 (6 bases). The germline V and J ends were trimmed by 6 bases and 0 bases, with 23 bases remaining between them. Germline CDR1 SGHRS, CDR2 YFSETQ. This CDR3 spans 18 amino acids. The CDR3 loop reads CASNLRGLGPTSTDTQYF. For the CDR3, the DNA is TGCGCCAGCAACCTGAGGGGGTTGGGACCCACTAGCACAGATACGCAGTATTTT.

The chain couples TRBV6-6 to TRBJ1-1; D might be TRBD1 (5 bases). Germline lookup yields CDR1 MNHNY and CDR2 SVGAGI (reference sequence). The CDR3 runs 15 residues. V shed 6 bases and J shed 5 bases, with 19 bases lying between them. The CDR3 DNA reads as TGTGCCAGCAGCCTGGGGGGGGATAGTGGGACTGAAGCTTTCTTT. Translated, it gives CASSLGGDSGTEAFF.

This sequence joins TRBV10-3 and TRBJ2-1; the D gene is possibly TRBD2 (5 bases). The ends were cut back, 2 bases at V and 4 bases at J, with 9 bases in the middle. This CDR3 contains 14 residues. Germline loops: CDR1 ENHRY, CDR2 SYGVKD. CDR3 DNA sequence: TGTGCCATCAGTGAGGGACTGATGTACAATGAGCAGTTCTTC. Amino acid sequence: CAISEGLMYNEQFF.

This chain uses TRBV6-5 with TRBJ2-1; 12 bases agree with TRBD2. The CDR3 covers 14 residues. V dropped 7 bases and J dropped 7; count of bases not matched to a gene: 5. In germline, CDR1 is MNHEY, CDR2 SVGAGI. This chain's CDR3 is CASTPGTSGNEQFF. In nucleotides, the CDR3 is TGTGCCAGCACCCCCGGGACTAGCGGGAATGAGCAGTTCTTC.

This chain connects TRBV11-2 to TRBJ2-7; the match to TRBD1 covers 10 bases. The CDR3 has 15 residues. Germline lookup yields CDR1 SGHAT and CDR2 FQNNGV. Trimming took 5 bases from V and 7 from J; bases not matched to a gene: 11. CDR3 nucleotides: TGTGCCAGCAGCACTAACCCCGGGACAGGGGTAGAGCAGTACTTC. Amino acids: CASSTNPGTGVEQYF.

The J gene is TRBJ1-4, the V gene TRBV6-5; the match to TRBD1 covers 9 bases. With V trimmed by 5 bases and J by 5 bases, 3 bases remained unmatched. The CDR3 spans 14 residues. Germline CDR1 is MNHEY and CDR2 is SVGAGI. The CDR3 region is CASSLDRGNEKLFF. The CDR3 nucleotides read TGTGCCAGCAGTCTGGACAGGGGAAATGAAAAACTGTTTTTT.

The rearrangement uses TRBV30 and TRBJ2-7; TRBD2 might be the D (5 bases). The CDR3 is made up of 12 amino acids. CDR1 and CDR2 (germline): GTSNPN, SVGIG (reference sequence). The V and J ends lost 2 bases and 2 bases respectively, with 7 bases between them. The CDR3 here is CAWSPAAYEQYF. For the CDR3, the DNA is TGTGCCTGGAGTCCAGCGGCCTACGAGCAGTACTTC.

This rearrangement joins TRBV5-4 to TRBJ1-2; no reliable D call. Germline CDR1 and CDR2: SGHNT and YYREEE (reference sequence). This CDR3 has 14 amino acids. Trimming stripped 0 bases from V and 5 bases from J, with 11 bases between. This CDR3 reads CASSLEQAGYGYTF. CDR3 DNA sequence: TGTGCCAGCAGCTTGGAGCAGGCGGGGTATGGCTACACCTTC.

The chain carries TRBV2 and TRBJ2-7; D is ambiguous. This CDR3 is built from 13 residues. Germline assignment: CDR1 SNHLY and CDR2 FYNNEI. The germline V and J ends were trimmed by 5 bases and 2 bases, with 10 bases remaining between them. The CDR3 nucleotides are TGTGCCAGCAGTCCTGAAAGCACCTACGAGCAGTACTTC. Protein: CASSPESTYEQYF.

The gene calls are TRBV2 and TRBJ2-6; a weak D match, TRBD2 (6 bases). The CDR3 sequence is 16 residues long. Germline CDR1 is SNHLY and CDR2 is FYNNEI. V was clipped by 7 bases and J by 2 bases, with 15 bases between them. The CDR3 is CASINYPGAGANVLTF. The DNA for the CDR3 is TGTGCCAGCATCAACTACCCGGGGGCTGGGGCCAACGTCCTGACTTTC.

CDR3 sequence: CASSRWTSGSTDTQYF. CDR3 nucleotide sequence: TGTGCCAGCAGCCGTTGGACTAGCGGTAGCACAGATACGCAGTATTTT. The chain joins TRBV5-4 to TRBJ2-3; TRBD2 aligns across 10 bases. Looked up from germline, CDR1 is SGHNT and CDR2 is YYREEE (reference sequence). CDR3 length equals 16 residues. Germline trimming cut 4 bases from V and 0 bases from J; bases unmatched to any gene: 5.

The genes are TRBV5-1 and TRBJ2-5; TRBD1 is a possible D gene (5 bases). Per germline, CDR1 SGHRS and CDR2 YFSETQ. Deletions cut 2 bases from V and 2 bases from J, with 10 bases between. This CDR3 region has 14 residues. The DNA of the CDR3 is TGCGCCAGCAGCTTTAGACAGAGACAAGAGACCCAGTACTTC. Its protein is CASSFRQRQETQYF.

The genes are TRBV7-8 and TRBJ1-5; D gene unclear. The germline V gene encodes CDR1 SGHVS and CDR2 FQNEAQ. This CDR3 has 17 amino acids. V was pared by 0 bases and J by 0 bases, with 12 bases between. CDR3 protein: CASSLAYSRPSNQPQHF. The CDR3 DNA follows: TGTGCCAGCAGCTTAGCGTACAGCAGACCTAGCAATCAGCCCCAGCATTTT.

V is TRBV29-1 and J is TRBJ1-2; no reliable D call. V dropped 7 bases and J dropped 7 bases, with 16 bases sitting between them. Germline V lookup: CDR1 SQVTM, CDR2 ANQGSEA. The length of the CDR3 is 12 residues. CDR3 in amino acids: CSAAGRSPGYTF. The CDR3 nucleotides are TGCAGCGCCGCCGGGAGGTCCCCTGGCTACACCTTC. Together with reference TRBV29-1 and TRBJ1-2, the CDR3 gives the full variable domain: SAVISQKPSRDICQRGTSLTIQCQVDSQVTMMFWYRQQPGQSLTLIATANQGSEATYESGFVIDKFPISRPNLTFSTLTVSNMSPEDSSIYLCSAAGRSPGYTFGSGTRLTVV.

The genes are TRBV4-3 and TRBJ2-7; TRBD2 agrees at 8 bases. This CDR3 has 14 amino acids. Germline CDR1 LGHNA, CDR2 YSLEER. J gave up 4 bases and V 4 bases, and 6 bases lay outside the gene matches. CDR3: CASSLGAGGYEQYF. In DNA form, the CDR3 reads TGCGCCAGCAGCCTCGGGGCGGGAGGATACGAGCAGTACTTC.

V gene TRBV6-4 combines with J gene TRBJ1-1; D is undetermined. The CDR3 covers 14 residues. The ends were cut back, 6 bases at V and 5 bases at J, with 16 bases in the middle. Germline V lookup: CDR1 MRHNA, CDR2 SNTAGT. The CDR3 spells CASRGHEGRTEAFF. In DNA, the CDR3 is TGTGCCAGCAGGGGCCATGAGGGCCGGACTGAAGCTTTCTTT.

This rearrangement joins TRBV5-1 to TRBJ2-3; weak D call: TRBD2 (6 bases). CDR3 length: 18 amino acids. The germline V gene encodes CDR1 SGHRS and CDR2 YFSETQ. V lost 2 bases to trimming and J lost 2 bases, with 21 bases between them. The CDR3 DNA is TGCGCCAGCAGCTTTGCCATCTCCGGCGGGATGGTCACAGATACGCAGTATTTT. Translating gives CASSFAISGGMVTDTQYF. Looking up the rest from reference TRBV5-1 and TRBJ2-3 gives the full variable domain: KAGVTQTPRYLIKTRGQQVTLSCSPISGHRSVSWYQQTPGQGLQFLFEYFSETQRNKGNFPGRFSGRQFSNSRSEMNVSTLELGDSALYLCASSFAISGGMVTDTQYFGPGTRLTVL.

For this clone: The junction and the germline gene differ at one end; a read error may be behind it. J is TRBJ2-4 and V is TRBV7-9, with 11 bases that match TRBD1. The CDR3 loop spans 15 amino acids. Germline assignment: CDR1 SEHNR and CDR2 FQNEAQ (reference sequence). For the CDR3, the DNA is TGTGCCAGCACCGTCACCGGGACAGGGGGTTTCGTATTCTCTTTC. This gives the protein CASTVTGTGGFVFSF.

Here the CDR3 DNA reads TGTGCCAGCAGCCCCTGGACAGGGGAGTGGAATCAGCCCCAGCATTTT. Amino acids: CASSPWTGEWNQPQHF. This sequence joins TRBV7-2 and TRBJ1-5, with 9 bases fitting TRBD1. In germline, CDR1 is SGHTA, CDR2 FQGNSA. V shed 5 bases, J shed 4 bases, and the junction held 9 bases outside the gene matches. The CDR3 is 16 amino acids.

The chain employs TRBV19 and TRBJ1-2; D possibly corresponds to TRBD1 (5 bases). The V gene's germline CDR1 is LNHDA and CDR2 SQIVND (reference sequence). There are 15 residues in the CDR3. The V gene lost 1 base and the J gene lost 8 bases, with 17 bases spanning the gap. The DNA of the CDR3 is TGTGCCAGTAGTATAGCGGCGACAGCCCAGTGGGGCTACACCTTC. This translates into CASSIAATAQWGYTF. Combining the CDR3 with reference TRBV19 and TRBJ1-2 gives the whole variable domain DGGITQSPKYLFRKEGQNVTLSCEQNLNHDAMYWYRQDPGQGLRLIYYSQIVNDFQKGDIAEGYSVSREKKESFPLTVTSAQKNPTAFYLCASSIAATAQWGYTFGSGTRLTVV.

The CDR3, as DNA: TGTGCCATCAGCCGACTAGATAGCACAGATACGCAGTATTTT. Residues: CAISRLDSTDTQYF. V and J are TRBV10-3 and TRBJ2-3, with D possibly TRBD2 on 6 matching bases. The V end lost 6 bases, the J end lost 0 bases, and 10 bases lay between the germline ends. This CDR3 region has 14 residues. In germline, CDR1 is ENHRY, CDR2 SYGVKD.

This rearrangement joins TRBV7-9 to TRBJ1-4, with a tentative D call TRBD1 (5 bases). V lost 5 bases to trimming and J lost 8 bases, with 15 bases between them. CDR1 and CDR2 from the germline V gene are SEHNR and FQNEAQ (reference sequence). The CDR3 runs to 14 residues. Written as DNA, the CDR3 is TGTGCCAGCAGCCCAGGGTTTGTTGGGGAAAAACTGTTTTTT. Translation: CASSPGFVGEKLFF.

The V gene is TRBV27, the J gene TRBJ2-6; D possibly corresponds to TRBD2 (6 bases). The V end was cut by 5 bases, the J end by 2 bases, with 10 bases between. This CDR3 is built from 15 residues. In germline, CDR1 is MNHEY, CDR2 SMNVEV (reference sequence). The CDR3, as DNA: TGTGCCAGCAGTCAGGCGGGGACTGGGGCCAACGTCCTGACTTTC. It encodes CASSQAGTGANVLTF.

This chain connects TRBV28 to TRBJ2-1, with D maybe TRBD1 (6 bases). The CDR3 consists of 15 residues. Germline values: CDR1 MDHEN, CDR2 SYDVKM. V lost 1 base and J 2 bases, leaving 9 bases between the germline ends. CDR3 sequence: CASSLSPGAYNEQFF. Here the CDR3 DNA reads TGTGCCAGCAGTTTATCCCCAGGGGCCTACAATGAGCAGTTCTTC.

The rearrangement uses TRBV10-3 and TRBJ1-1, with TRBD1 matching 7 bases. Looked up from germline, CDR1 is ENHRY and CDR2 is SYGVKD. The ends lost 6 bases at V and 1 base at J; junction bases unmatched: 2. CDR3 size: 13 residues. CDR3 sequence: CAIRRDRNTEAFF. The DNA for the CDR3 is TGTGCCATCAGACGGGACAGGAACACTGAAGCTTTCTTT.

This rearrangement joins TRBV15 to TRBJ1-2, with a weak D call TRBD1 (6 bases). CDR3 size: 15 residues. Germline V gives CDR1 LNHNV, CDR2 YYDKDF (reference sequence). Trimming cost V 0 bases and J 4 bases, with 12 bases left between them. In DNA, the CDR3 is TGTGCCACCAGCAGAGATAACAGGGCCATCTATGGCTACACCTTC. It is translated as CATSRDNRAIYGYTF.

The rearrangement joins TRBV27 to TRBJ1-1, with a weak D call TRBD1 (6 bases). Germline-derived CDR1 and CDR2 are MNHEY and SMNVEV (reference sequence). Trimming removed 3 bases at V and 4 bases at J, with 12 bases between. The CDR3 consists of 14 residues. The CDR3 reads CASSFRGAGTEAFF. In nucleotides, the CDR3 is TGTGCCAGCAGTTTTCGGGGGGCTGGCACTGAAGCTTTCTTT.